The 31 T cell receptor beta chains below were found in one sample sequenced in a study of blood T cells in healthy people across ages. Next came a second PCR, run for roughly 7 to 12 cycles, which used a sample-barcoded 5' primer along with a J-beta primer mix. TCRdb fed the 5' RACE reads into MiXCR, producing one record per CDR3 protein. The sample holds hundreds of thousands of distinct CDR3 sequences, around two fifths seen once. The material sequenced was blood. These receptors all come from a man of 80 years or more in good health.

The sample holds a few counts of this clonotype. The chain employs TRBV6-5 and TRBJ2-5; TRBD2 might be the D (5 bases). V lost 0 bases and J 11 bases, leaving 16 bases between the germline ends. Germline CDR1 is MNHEY and CDR2 is SVGAGI. The CDR3 totals 14 residues. This CDR3 reads CASSYSRTPGEQYF. In nucleotides, the CDR3 is TGTGCCAGCAGTTACTCGAGGACCCCTGGGGAGCAGTACTTC.

This clonotype was observed a handful of times. This chain uses TRBV20-1 with TRBJ2-3, with 7 bases aligning to TRBD2. V lost 3 bases and J lost 0; bases outside the gene matches: 12. CDR3 length: 17 residues. Germline assignment: CDR1 DFQATT and CDR2 SNEGSKA (reference sequence). This CDR3 is CSARSLARAGSTDTQYF. In DNA form, the CDR3 reads TGCAGTGCTAGGTCCCTGGCAAGAGCGGGAAGCACAGATACGCAGTATTTT.

The genes are TRBV28 and TRBJ1-4; D is perhaps TRBD1 (6 bases). This CDR3 has 15 amino acids. The germline CDR1 and CDR2 sequences are MDHEN and SYDVKM. V gave up 6 bases and J gave up 5 bases, with 16 bases separating them. CDR3 residues: CASSPLRQENEKLFF. The CDR3 DNA follows: TGTGCCAGCAGCCCCCTGCGACAGGAAAATGAAAAACTGTTTTTT.

This clonotype has more than one count but fewer than ten. V gene TRBV6-2 or TRBV6-3 combines with J gene TRBJ1-1; 7 bases match TRBD1. The CDR3 contains 15 residues. Germline lookup yields CDR1 MNHEY and CDR2 SVGEGT. Unmatched junction bases numbered 12, after V lost 10 bases and J lost 1 base. The CDR3 here is CAIRRTDRKNTEAFF. The CDR3 DNA reads TGTGCCATCCGCAGGACGGACAGGAAGAACACTGAAGCTTTCTTT.

Only a few counts were recorded for this clonotype. V is TRBV6-5 and J is TRBJ2-3; 9 bases match TRBD1. The CDR3 contains 17 residues. After removal of 2 bases from V and 3 bases from J, the junction contained 9 bases not matched to a gene. Germline CDR1 reads MNHEY; CDR2 reads SVGAGI. CDR3 sequence: CASSYAGTGKVTDTQYF. The CDR3 nucleotides read TGTGCCAGCAGTTACGCCGGGACAGGGAAAGTTACAGATACGCAGTATTTT.

This sequence joins TRBV7-2 and TRBJ2-7; TRBD2 matches at 11 bases. The ends lost 2 bases at V and 4 bases at J; junction bases unmatched: 7. Germline V gene sequence: CDR1 SGHTA, CDR2 FQGNSA. The length of the CDR3 is 16 residues. DNA of the CDR3: TGTGCCAGCAGCTTAACCTTAGCGGGAGGGCATTACGAGCAGTACTTC. It is translated as CASSLTLAGGHYEQYF.

The genes are TRBV5-6 and TRBJ2-2, with D perhaps TRBD1 (6 bases). Trimming took 4 bases from V and 1 from J, leaving 14 bases between them. This CDR3 contains 16 residues. CDR1 is SGHDT, CDR2 YYEEEE, per germline. CDR3 coding DNA: TGTGCCAGCAGCGCCGCCGTACAGGGGAACACCGGGGAGCTGTTTTTT. Protein: CASSAAVQGNTGELFF.

This sequence joins TRBV3-1 and TRBJ2-3; D not resolved. Germline V gene sequence: CDR1 LGHDT, CDR2 YNNKEL (reference sequence). Trimming shortened V by 2 bases and J by 1 base, and 13 bases separated the two germline ends. The length of the CDR3 is 16 residues. CDR3 region: CASSQRPMMRTDTQYF. The CDR3 bases are TGTGCCAGCAGCCAACGCCCCATGATGCGCACAGATACGCAGTATTTT.

This sequence joins TRBV10-3 and TRBJ2-1, with 9 bases that match TRBD1. The CDR3 is 14 amino acids. Trimming at V came to 4 bases and at J to 7 bases, leaving 5 bases not matched to a gene. Germline V gene sequence: CDR1 ENHRY, CDR2 SYGVKD. The CDR3 is CAISGTTGGNEQFF. CDR3 DNA sequence: TGTGCCATCAGTGGGACGACAGGGGGAAATGAGCAGTTCTTC.

CDR3 sequence (DNA): TGTGCCAGCAGTGAATATTGTGCAGGGGGAAACATTCAGTACTTC. Translated: CASSEYCAGGNIQYF. The rearrangement uses TRBV6-1 and TRBJ2-4; 7 bases match TRBD1. The junction had 7 bases not matched to a gene; V was cut back by 2 bases and J by 6 bases. This CDR3 has 15 residues. CDR1 and CDR2 from the germline V gene are MNHNS and SASEGT.

This clonotype was counted only a few times. This chain links TRBV5-1 with TRBJ1-2, with D unresolved. The germline CDR1 and CDR2 sequences are SGHRS and YFSETQ. V was pared by 6 bases and J by 4 bases, with 19 bases between. The CDR3 length is 15 residues. CDR3 coding DNA: TGCGCCAGCAAAGCAAGGCCCTGGGGTTCCTATGGCTACACCTTC. Translated, it gives CASKARPWGSYGYTF.

This clonotype was picked up a small number of times. The chain carries TRBV28 and TRBJ1-2; maybe TRBD1 (5 bases). Germline V CDR1 and CDR2: MDHEN, SYDVKM. The CDR3 sequence is 18 residues long. Deletions cut 6 bases from V and 1 base from J, with 24 bases between. The CDR3 sequence: CASRVPPGVAGSNYGYTF. DNA for the CDR3: TGTGCCAGCAGAGTTCCTCCCGGGGTAGCAGGGAGTAACTATGGCTACACCTTC.

The chain carries TRBV7-2 and TRBJ1-6; D not certain. Trimming cost V 1 base and J 8 bases, with 6 bases left between them. In germline, CDR1 is SGHTA, CDR2 FQGNSA. The CDR3 contains 13 residues. This chain's CDR3 is CASSLVGYSPLHF. In DNA form, the CDR3 reads TGTGCCAGCAGCTTAGTGGGTTATTCACCCCTCCACTTT.

This clonotype was picked up many times. The chain has TRBV3-1 and TRBJ2-3; no reliable D call. Germline CDR1 and CDR2: LGHDT and YNNKEL (reference sequence). The CDR3 covers 17 residues. The V end was cut by 0 bases, the J end by 0 bases, with 13 bases between. The CDR3 nucleotides read TGTGCCAGCAGCCAAGAACGCAGCCGATCTAGCACAGATACGCAGTATTTT. Its translation is CASSQERSRSSTDTQYF.

The V gene is TRBV12-3 or TRBV12-4, the J gene TRBJ1-2; D gene uncertain. The CDR3 contains 14 residues. V was clipped by 6 bases and J by 7 bases, with 18 bases between them. Here the CDR3 reads CASSPVRGAGGYTF. The CDR3 DNA sequence: TGTGCCAGCAGCCCAGTCCGCGGAGCCGGTGGCTACACCTTC.

The rearrangement uses TRBV4-3 and TRBJ2-5; 10 bases are shared with TRBD2. V dropped 2 bases and J dropped 11; count of bases not matched to a gene: 14. This CDR3 is 16 amino acids long. In germline, CDR1 is LGHNA, CDR2 YSLEER. CDR3 sequence (DNA): TGCGCCAGCAGCCAATTAGGGGCTAGCGGGAGCAATGAGCAGTACTTC. Protein sequence: CASSQLGASGSNEQYF.

As regards this clonotype: One junction end disagrees with the germline gene, perhaps due to a read error. CDR3 residues: CAGRHSPGQGNTGELFF. CDR3 DNA sequence: TGTGCCGGCAGACATTCTCCGGGACAGGGGAACACCGGGGAGCTGTTTTTT. This chain joins TRBV7-6 and TRBJ2-2; 9 bases are shared with TRBD1. There are 17 residues in the CDR3. CDR1 SGHVS and CDR2 FNYEAQ come from the germline V gene.

This clonotype was recorded a few times. This rearrangement joins TRBV29-1 to TRBJ1-3; no reliable D call. This CDR3 spans 13 amino acids. Germline CDR1 and CDR2: SQVTM and ANQGSEA. Trimming cost V 4 bases and J 1 base, with 8 bases left between them. CDR3: CSVVWGSGNTIYF. The CDR3 DNA sequence: TGCAGCGTTGTGTGGGGTTCTGGAAACACCATATATTTT.

This rearrangement joins TRBV5-1 to TRBJ2-7; 7 bases are a match to TRBD2. The CDR3 covers 15 residues. V lost 1 base to trimming and J lost 0 bases; unmatched junction nucleotides: 4. Per germline, CDR1 SGHRS and CDR2 YFSETQ. The CDR3 here is CASSLKGTTSYEQYF. DNA for the CDR3: TGCGCCAGCAGCTTGAAGGGGACTACCTCCTACGAGCAGTACTTC.

This clonotype has a handful of counts. The rearrangement uses TRBV6-2 or TRBV6-3 and TRBJ2-5, with 10 bases matching TRBD2. The CDR3 is 15 residues long. J gave up 4 bases and V 5 bases, and 7 bases lay outside the gene matches. Germline CDR1 MNHEY, CDR2 SVGEGT. CDR3 loop: CASSTVSGGRETQYF. CDR3 nucleotide sequence: TGTGCCAGCAGTACTGTTAGCGGGGGGAGAGAGACCCAGTACTTC.

In its sample, this clonotype was seen many times. V usage is TRBV7-2 and J usage is TRBJ2-3; 8 nucleotides match TRBD1. V was clipped by 5 bases and J by 6 bases; unmatched bases: 10. The germline V gene encodes CDR1 SGHTA and CDR2 FQGNSA. This CDR3 has 15 residues. Here the CDR3 reads CASSGRTGRPDTQYF. The CDR3 DNA follows: TGTGCCAGCAGCGGGCGGACAGGGAGACCGGATACGCAGTATTTT. Drawing the rest from reference TRBV7-2 and TRBJ2-3, the complete variable domain is GAGVSQSPSNKVTEKGKDVELRCDPISGHTALYWYRQSLGQGLEFLIYFQGNSAPDKSGLPSDRFSAERTGGSVSTLTIQRTQQEDSAVYLCASSGRTGRPDTQYFGPGTRLTVL.

This clonotype was counted a few times. This chain connects TRBV25-1 to TRBJ1-2, with 7 bases aligning to TRBD1. The germline V gene has CDR1 MGHDK and CDR2 SYGVNS. The CDR3 covers 13 residues. V lost 3 bases to trimming and J lost 7 bases; unmatched junction nucleotides: 5. CDR3 sequence: CASSEVGQLGYTF. In DNA form, the CDR3 reads TGTGCCAGCAGTGAGGTGGGACAGCTTGGCTACACCTTC.

This clonotype was observed a few times. This chain connects TRBV28 to TRBJ1-2; D may be TRBD1 (5 bases). Trimming took 5 bases from V and 4 from J, leaving 11 bases between them. Germline CDR1 reads MDHEN; CDR2 reads SYDVKM. This CDR3 spans 13 amino acids. CDR3 sequence reads: CASSLPGVYGYTF. Written as DNA, the CDR3 is TGTGCCAGCAGTCTACCGGGGGTCTATGGCTACACCTTC.

This clonotype occurred a few times. J is TRBJ2-1 and V is TRBV4-1; D is uncertain. V was trimmed by 0 bases and J by 10 bases, leaving 19 bases between them. CDR1 and CDR2 from the germline V gene are MGHRA and YSYEKL. The CDR3 has 16 residues. In DNA, the CDR3 is TGCGCCAGCAGCCAAGAGAAGCTAATTTTAGGATCGGAGCAGTTCTTC. Amino acids: CASSQEKLILGSEQFF.

This clonotype was seen repeatedly, ten times or more. This chain connects TRBV4-3 to TRBJ2-7; D is unclear. CDR1 is LGHNA and CDR2 is YSLEER in the germline V gene. This CDR3 is 15 amino acids long. Trimming cost V 3 bases and J 6 bases, with 18 bases left between them. CDR3 coding DNA: TGCGCCAGCAGCCAGGGTAATAGGGATGACGGCGAGCAGTACTTC. It yields the protein CASSQGNRDDGEQYF.

Only a few counts were recorded for this clonotype. V usage is TRBV12-3 or TRBV12-4 and J usage is TRBJ1-2, with D uncertain. This CDR3 is built from 12 residues. With 3 bases removed from V and 7 bases from J, the gap between germline ends came to 9 bases. Written as DNA, the CDR3 is TGTGCCAGCAGTTTGACCGCGGGTGGCTACACCTTC. It translates to CASSLTAGGYTF.

This clonotype was seen a few times. The V and J genes are TRBV12-3 or TRBV12-4 and TRBJ2-1; 13 bases fit TRBD2. TRBJ2-7 matches the DNA end more closely, so the J call is doubtful. The CDR3 length is 17 residues. The CDR3 coding sequence is TGTGCCAGCAGTCAGAGGACTAGCGGGAGCTCCTACAATGAGCAGTACTTC. It yields the protein CASSQRTSGSSYNEQYF.

The rearrangement uses TRBV28 and TRBJ2-4; 7 bases match TRBD1. The CDR3 is made up of 15 amino acids. J gave up 1 base and V 5 bases, and 5 bases lay outside the gene matches. Germline loops: CDR1 MDHEN, CDR2 SYDVKM. The CDR3 sequence is CASSGAGGAKNIQYF. The CDR3 nucleotides are TGTGCCAGCAGTGGGGCAGGGGGTGCCAAAAACATTCAGTACTTC.

V is TRBV27 and J is TRBJ1-6; perhaps TRBD1 as D (5 bases). The CDR3 is 14 amino acids. The germline CDR1 and CDR2 sequences are MNHEY and SMNVEV (reference sequence). The V gene lost 6 bases and the J gene lost 9 bases, with 15 bases spanning the gap. The CDR3 nucleotides are TGTGCCAGCAGCCGGGACCTTTCGAGTTCACCCCTCCACTTT. As protein: CASSRDLSSSPLHF.

The rearrangement links TRBV12-3 or TRBV12-4 to TRBJ2-4; perhaps TRBD2 as D (5 bases). TRBJ2-7 explains the end of the DNA better; the J call may be wrong. This CDR3 has 15 amino acids. CDR3 sequence reads: CASRVNTEVACEQYF. CDR3 DNA sequence: TGTGCCAGCAGGGTTAATACGGAGGTTGCCTGCGAGCAGTACTTC.

The chain links TRBV4-3 to TRBJ2-7; D gene ambiguous. The V gene's germline CDR1 is LGHNA and CDR2 YSLEER. The V end lost 0 bases, the J end lost 2 bases, and 8 bases lay between the germline ends. CDR3 length: 14 amino acids. CDR3 sequence reads: CASSQDLGTYEQYF. The CDR3 bases are TGCGCCAGCAGCCAAGATCTTGGGACCTACGAGCAGTACTTC.